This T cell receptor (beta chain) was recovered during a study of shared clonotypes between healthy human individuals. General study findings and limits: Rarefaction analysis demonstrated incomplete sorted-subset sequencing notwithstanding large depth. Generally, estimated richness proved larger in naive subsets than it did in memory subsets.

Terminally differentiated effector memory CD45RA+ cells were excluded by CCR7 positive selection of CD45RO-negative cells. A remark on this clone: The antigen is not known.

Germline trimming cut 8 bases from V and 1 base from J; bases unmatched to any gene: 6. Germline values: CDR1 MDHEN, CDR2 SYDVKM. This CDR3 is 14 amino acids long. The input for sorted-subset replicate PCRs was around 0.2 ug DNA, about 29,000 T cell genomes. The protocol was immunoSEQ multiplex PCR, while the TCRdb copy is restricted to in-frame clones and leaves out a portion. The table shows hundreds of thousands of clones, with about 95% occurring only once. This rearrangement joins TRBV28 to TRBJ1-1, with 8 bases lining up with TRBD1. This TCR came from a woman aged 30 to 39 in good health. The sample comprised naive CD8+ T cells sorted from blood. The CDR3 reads CASEQGAQNTEAFF. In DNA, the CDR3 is TGTGCCAGCGAGCAGGGGGCGCAGAACACTGAAGCTTTCTTT.